Here is one T cell receptor (beta chain) with its context. Its antigen remains unknown. V was pared by 0 bases and J by 5 bases, with 11 bases between. In germline, CDR1 is MNHNY, CDR2 SVGAGI (reference sequence). This CDR3 has 14 amino acids. The protocol was immunoSEQ multiplex PCR, while the TCRdb copy is restricted to in-frame clones and leaves out a portion. The sample contains hundreds of thousands of clones, more than 85% of which appear only once. Terminally differentiated effector memory CD45RA+ cells were excluded by CCR7 positive selection of CD45RO-negative cells. This record comes from a study of shared clonotypes between healthy human individuals. Findings of the study overall: Few donors restricted represented genetic and exposure-history diversity. Clonotype sharing among donors was thought likely to change with sequencing depth. Naive CD4 clonotypes were shared across several donors at 5% to 6%.

The gene calls are TRBV6-6 and TRBJ2-7; no clear D gene. Sequencing used naive CD8+ T cells sorted from blood. This TCR was recovered from a man aged 25-45 years in good health. The CDR3 sequence: CASSYSGMSDEQYF. In nucleotides, the CDR3 is TGTGCCAGCAGTTACTCGGGCATGTCGGACGAGCAGTACTTC.